This T cell receptor beta chain derives from a study of shared clonotypes between healthy human individuals. The overall study: In total, the donors were a couple of women and a few men aged 18 to 49.

CD8 cells regarded as naive lacked CD45RO, were positively chosen for CCR7, and omitted terminally differentiated effector memory CD45RA+ cells. About this clone itself: The antigen remains unidentified.

TCRdb keeps only in-frame clones here, not all; method: immunoSEQ multiplex PCR. The profile covers under 600,000 clones, with 98% appearing a single time and 0.3% taken by the ten largest. General study points: Though the depth was large, rarefaction showed that sorted-subset sequencing was incomplete. Sampling included only blood; tissue repertoires likely differ.

This CDR3 contains 14 residues. V was shortened by 2 bases and J by 6 bases, with 13 bases between the two germline ends. Per the germline V gene, CDR1 is MNHEY and CDR2 is SMNVEV (reference sequence). Sequencing input: naive CD8+ T cells sorted from blood. The clonotype was recovered from a man under 40 in good health. The V call is TRBV27, the J call TRBJ1-1; no reliable D call. The CDR3 sequence is CASSLTSGGSEAFF. CDR3 bases: TGTGCCAGCAGTTTAACCAGTGGAGGCTCTGAAGCTTTCTTT.